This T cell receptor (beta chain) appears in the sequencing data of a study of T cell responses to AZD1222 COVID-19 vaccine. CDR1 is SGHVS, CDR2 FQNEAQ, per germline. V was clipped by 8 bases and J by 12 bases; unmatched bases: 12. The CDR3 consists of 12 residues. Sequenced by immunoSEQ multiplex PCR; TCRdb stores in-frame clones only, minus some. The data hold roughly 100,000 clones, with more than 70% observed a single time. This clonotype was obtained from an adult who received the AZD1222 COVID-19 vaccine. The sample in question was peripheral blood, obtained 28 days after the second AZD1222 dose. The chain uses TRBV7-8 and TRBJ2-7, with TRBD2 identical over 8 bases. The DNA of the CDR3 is TGTGCCAGCCGAGAGGCGGGAGGCGGGTGGTACTTC. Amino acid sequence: CASREAGGGWYF.